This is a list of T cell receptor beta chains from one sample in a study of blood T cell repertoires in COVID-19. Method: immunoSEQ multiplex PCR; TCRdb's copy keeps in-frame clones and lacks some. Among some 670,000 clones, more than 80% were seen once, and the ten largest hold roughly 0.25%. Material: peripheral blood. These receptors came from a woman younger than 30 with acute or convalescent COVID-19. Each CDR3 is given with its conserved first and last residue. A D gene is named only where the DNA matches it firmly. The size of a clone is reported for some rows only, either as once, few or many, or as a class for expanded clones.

cdr3_nt: TGTGCCAGCAGCTTCCCTGGACAGGGGTACTCCTACGAGCAGTACTTC; cdr3_aa: CASSFPGQGYSYEQYF; d_call: TRBD1; clone_size: -; j_call: TRBJ2-7; v_call: TRBV7-2
cdr3_nt: TGTGCCAACTCAGGGGCTAACTATGGCTACACCTTC; cdr3_aa: CANSGANYGYTF; d_call: -; clone_size: -; j_call: TRBJ1-2; v_call: TRBV6-5
cdr3_nt: TGTGCCAGCAGCCAAGACCACAGGGGACATACGCAGTATTTT; cdr3_aa: CASSQDHRGHTQYF; d_call: TRBD1; clone_size: -; j_call: TRBJ2-3; v_call: TRBV14
cdr3_nt: TGTGCCAGCAGTCCGACCGACAGGATGGGGCTCTACGAGCAGTACTTC; cdr3_aa: CASSPTDRMGLYEQYF; d_call: -; clone_size: -; j_call: TRBJ2-7; v_call: TRBV27
cdr3_nt: TGCAGCGTTCCCACCCCACTAGCGGGGGTTACAAATGAGCAGTTCTTC; cdr3_aa: CSVPTPLAGVTNEQFF; d_call: TRBD2; clone_size: once; j_call: TRBJ2-1; v_call: TRBV29-1
cdr3_nt: TGCGCCAGCAGCTTGGACAGGGGGGGATACGGCTACACCTTC; cdr3_aa: CASSLDRGGYGYTF; d_call: TRBD1; clone_size: few; j_call: TRBJ1-2; v_call: TRBV5-1
cdr3_nt: TGTGCCAGCAGTTTAGCGGGATCTGGGGCCAACGTCCTGACTTTC; cdr3_aa: CASSLAGSGANVLTF; d_call: TRBD2; clone_size: -; j_call: TRBJ2-6; v_call: TRBV6-2/TRBV6-3
cdr3_nt: TGTGCCAGCAGCGCAACTGGGACAGGGGGTTTCACTGAAGCTTTCTTT; cdr3_aa: CASSATGTGGFTEAFF; d_call: TRBD1; clone_size: -; j_call: TRBJ1-1; v_call: TRBV13
cdr3_nt: TGTGCCAGCAGTTTGGGCATGGGACAGGACTTGACTGGCTACACCTTC; cdr3_aa: CASSLGMGQDLTGYTF; d_call: TRBD1; clone_size: few; j_call: TRBJ1-2; v_call: TRBV6-2/TRBV6-3
cdr3_nt: TGTGCCACCAGCAGCCAACAGGGATCTAACACTGAAGCTTTCTTT; cdr3_aa: CATSSQQGSNTEAFF; d_call: -; clone_size: once; j_call: TRBJ1-1; v_call: TRBV15
cdr3_nt: TGTGCCAGCAGCTTAACCTGGACTAGCAGATTCACAGATACGCAGTATTTT; cdr3_aa: CASSLTWTSRFTDTQYF; d_call: TRBD2; clone_size: -; j_call: TRBJ2-3; v_call: TRBV7-2
cdr3_nt: TGTGCCAGCAGCTTGGGATGGGGCAAGAACTATGGCTACACCTTC; cdr3_aa: CASSLGWGKNYGYTF; d_call: -; clone_size: -; j_call: TRBJ1-2; v_call: TRBV5-6
cdr3_nt: TGTGCCAGCAGGTCCAGCGACAGGTCCTACGAGCAGTACTTC; cdr3_aa: CASRSSDRSYEQYF; d_call: -; clone_size: -; j_call: TRBJ2-7; v_call: TRBV6-5
cdr3_nt: TGTGCCAGCAGAACTGACAGGGGAGGCCATTCACCCCTCCACTTT; cdr3_aa: CASRTDRGGHSPLHF; d_call: TRBD1; clone_size: -; j_call: TRBJ1-6; v_call: TRBV7-2
cdr3_nt: TGTGCCAGCAGCAAAGACACCGGACAGGGGGGACCCGGGGAGCTGTTTTTT; cdr3_aa: CASSKDTGQGGPGELFF; d_call: -; clone_size: once; j_call: TRBJ2-2; v_call: TRBV21-1
cdr3_nt: TGTGCCAGCAGTTATAGCCTAGCGGGGCCGAAACCTCCCTACGAGCAGTACTTC; cdr3_aa: CASSYSLAGPKPPYEQYF; d_call: TRBD2; clone_size: -; j_call: TRBJ2-7; v_call: TRBV6-2/TRBV6-3
cdr3_nt: TGTGCCAGCAGTTTAAGGGGACATTTAAGCAATCAGCCCCAGCATTTT; cdr3_aa: CASSLRGHLSNQPQHF; d_call: -; clone_size: -; j_call: TRBJ1-5; v_call: TRBV27
cdr3_nt: TGCGCCAGCAGCCAAGACACAGGGAACAATCAGCCCCAGCATTTT; cdr3_aa: CASSQDTGNNQPQHF; d_call: -; clone_size: -; j_call: TRBJ1-5; v_call: TRBV4-3
cdr3_nt: TGTGCCAGCTCCCTAGCCTCGGTCGAGCAGTACTTC; cdr3_aa: CASSLASVEQYF; d_call: -; clone_size: -; j_call: TRBJ2-7; v_call: TRBV12-3/TRBV12-4
cdr3_nt: TGCGCCAGCAGTGCGGGAACTTCGGCTAATGAAAAACTGTTTTTT; cdr3_aa: CASSAGTSANEKLFF; d_call: -; clone_size: -; j_call: TRBJ1-4; v_call: TRBV10-2
cdr3_nt: TGTGCCAGCAGCTTATCCTCGGGGTATGGCTACACCTTC; cdr3_aa: CASSLSSGYGYTF; d_call: -; clone_size: -; j_call: TRBJ1-2; v_call: TRBV7-6
cdr3_nt: TGTGCCAGCAGCAAAGGGAGGAGGGGGCATGGCTACACCTTC; cdr3_aa: CASSKGRRGHGYTF; d_call: -; clone_size: -; j_call: TRBJ1-2; v_call: TRBV21-1
cdr3_nt: TGCGCCAGCAGCCAAGTGTTAAGGAGGGACACTGAAGCTTTCTTT; cdr3_aa: CASSQVLRRDTEAFF; d_call: -; clone_size: -; j_call: TRBJ1-1; v_call: TRBV4-1
cdr3_nt: TGCGCCAGCAGCGCATCCGGGACAGGGGCTAGAGAGACCCAGTACTTC; cdr3_aa: CASSASGTGARETQYF; d_call: TRBD1; clone_size: -; j_call: TRBJ2-5; v_call: TRBV10-2
cdr3_nt: TGTGCCTGGATTTGGGGCAGGCGTAAATTCAACTATGGCTACACCTTC; cdr3_aa: CAWIWGRRKFNYGYTF; d_call: -; clone_size: -; j_call: TRBJ1-2; v_call: TRBV30
cdr3_nt: TGTGCCAGCAGCAAAGCCTGCAGGGATATGTACGAGCAGTACTTC; cdr3_aa: CASSKACRDMYEQYF; d_call: -; clone_size: -; j_call: TRBJ2-7; v_call: TRBV21-1
cdr3_nt: TGTGCCAGCGGAATTGGACTGGATCAAGAGACCCAGTACTTC; cdr3_aa: CASGIGLDQETQYF; d_call: -; clone_size: -; j_call: TRBJ2-5; v_call: TRBV2
cdr3_nt: TGCAGTGCTAGTTACATCCAAGGCGGCAATGAGCAGTTCTTC; cdr3_aa: CSASYIQGGNEQFF; d_call: -; clone_size: once; j_call: TRBJ2-1; v_call: TRBV20-1
cdr3_nt: TGTGCCAGCAGCTTAACCCCAGATGACTATGGCTACACCTTC; cdr3_aa: CASSLTPDDYGYTF; d_call: -; clone_size: -; j_call: TRBJ1-2; v_call: TRBV7-3
cdr3_nt: TGTGCCAGCAGCTTAGTCGTAGCGGGGGGAAATGGGCAGTTCTTC; cdr3_aa: CASSLVVAGGNGQFF; d_call: TRBD2; clone_size: -; j_call: TRBJ2-1; v_call: TRBV7-9
cdr3_nt: TGTGCCAGCTCACCGGGACAGGTCTACACCGGGGAGCTGTTTTTT; cdr3_aa: CASSPGQVYTGELFF; d_call: TRBD1; clone_size: -; j_call: TRBJ2-2; v_call: TRBV18
cdr3_nt: TGTGCCAGCAGTTTACAGGGGTACAATCAGCCCCAGCATTTT; cdr3_aa: CASSLQGYNQPQHF; d_call: -; clone_size: -; j_call: TRBJ1-5; v_call: TRBV27
cdr3_nt: TGTGCCAGTAAAAACAGTAGAACTGAAGCTTTCTTT; cdr3_aa: CASKNSRTEAFF; d_call: -; clone_size: -; j_call: TRBJ1-1; v_call: TRBV19
cdr3_nt: TGTGCCAGCAGCGCAAGACTAGCGGGGGCTCTTAATGAGCAGTTCTTC; cdr3_aa: CASSARLAGALNEQFF; d_call: TRBD2; clone_size: -; j_call: TRBJ2-1; v_call: TRBV9
cdr3_nt: TGCGCCAGCAGTGAGTCCTACAGGGGTAACACTGAAGCTTTCTTT; cdr3_aa: CASSESYRGNTEAFF; d_call: TRBD1; clone_size: -; j_call: TRBJ1-1; v_call: TRBV10-2
cdr3_nt: TGTGCCAGCAGCGTTGGGACAGGGAACTATGGCTACACCTTC; cdr3_aa: CASSVGTGNYGYTF; d_call: TRBD1; clone_size: -; j_call: TRBJ1-2; v_call: TRBV9
cdr3_nt: TGTGCCAGCAGTTTCGTAAATGAAGCTTTCTTT; cdr3_aa: CASSFVNEAFF; d_call: -; clone_size: once; j_call: TRBJ1-1; v_call: TRBV12-3/TRBV12-4
cdr3_nt: TGTGCCACCAGTGACACCCCCGGGACAGGGATCTACAATGAGCAGTTCTTC; cdr3_aa: CATSDTPGTGIYNEQFF; d_call: TRBD1; clone_size: -; j_call: TRBJ2-1; v_call: TRBV24-1
cdr3_nt: TGCAGTGCCACACCGAACACTGAAGCTTTCTTT; cdr3_aa: CSATPNTEAFF; d_call: -; clone_size: -; j_call: TRBJ1-1; v_call: TRBV20-1
cdr3_nt: TGTGCCAGCAGCGTAGACGATGGTCTGGCGGGGGGAGCTTTCTTT; cdr3_aa: CASSVDDGLAGGAFF; d_call: -; clone_size: -; j_call: TRBJ1-1; v_call: TRBV9
cdr3_nt: TGTGCCTGGACAACAGGGGTGGTGAACACTGAAGCTTTCTTT; cdr3_aa: CAWTTGVVNTEAFF; d_call: TRBD1; clone_size: -; j_call: TRBJ1-1; v_call: TRBV30
cdr3_nt: TGTGCCAGCAGCTCGACCAGGACAGGGGGTTTAAGTGACTATGGCTACACCTTC; cdr3_aa: CASSSTRTGGLSDYGYTF; d_call: TRBD1; clone_size: -; j_call: TRBJ1-2; v_call: TRBV7-2
cdr3_nt: TGTGCCAGCAGTGACAGCGTTAATGAAAAACTGTTTTTT; cdr3_aa: CASSDSVNEKLFF; d_call: -; clone_size: -; j_call: TRBJ1-4; v_call: TRBV2
cdr3_nt: TGCAGCGCCTACACGCCAGGGGTGAACACTGAAGCTTTCTTT; cdr3_aa: CSAYTPGVNTEAFF; d_call: -; clone_size: -; j_call: TRBJ1-1; v_call: TRBV29-1
cdr3_nt: TGTGCCAGCAGCGGGACAGGGTGGGCTGAAGCTTTCTTT; cdr3_aa: CASSGTGWAEAFF; d_call: TRBD1; clone_size: -; j_call: TRBJ1-1; v_call: TRBV11-1
cdr3_nt: TGTGCCAATCCATACGGACGGGGAAACATTCAGTACTTC; cdr3_aa: CANPYGRGNIQYF; d_call: -; clone_size: -; j_call: TRBJ2-4; v_call: TRBV6-4
cdr3_nt: TGTGCCAGCAGTGGCCCAGGGGTCAATGAGCAGTTCTTC; cdr3_aa: CASSGPGVNEQFF; d_call: -; clone_size: -; j_call: TRBJ2-1; v_call: TRBV6-4
cdr3_nt: TGCAGCGTTCTCGGGGATCTGAACACTGAAGCTTTCTTT; cdr3_aa: CSVLGDLNTEAFF; d_call: -; clone_size: -; j_call: TRBJ1-1; v_call: TRBV29-1
cdr3_nt: TGTGCCTGGTGTCAGGGGGGGAACACTGAAGCTTTCTTT; cdr3_aa: CAWCQGGNTEAFF; d_call: TRBD1; clone_size: -; j_call: TRBJ1-1; v_call: TRBV30